The subject of this entry is one T cell receptor beta chain. Its antigen is currently unknown. The sample is drawn from a study of T-cell memory formation after mild COVID-19. Study as a whole: Largely donor-specific TCR clusters were found.

With constant-segment primers, 5'RACE yielded cDNA libraries of TCR alpha and TCR beta that carried sample barcodes and UMIs. TCRdb called the 5' RACE reads again in MiXCR, with one record for every CDR3 protein. This sample has tens of thousands of distinct CDR3 sequences, with 20% to 25% found just once. The germline CDR1 and CDR2 sequences are MNHEY and SVGAGI. V lost 6 bases and J lost 5, with 11 bases in between. There are 13 residues in the CDR3. Broader study findings: Nothing showed for sure that second-wave clones peaking on day 37 were SARS-CoV-2 specific.

This receptor was obtained from an adult who had mild COVID-19 (a few samples of this study predate the infection). Cell type and time point are not known. The V and J genes are TRBV6-5 and TRBJ2-1; a weak D match, TRBD2 (5 bases). The source material was PBMCs or a T cell subset sorted from them (not recorded which). CDR3 sequence (DNA): TGTGCCAGCAGGGTAGCGAAGAACAATGAGCAGTTCTTC. Protein: CASRVAKNNEQFF.